A selection of T cell receptor beta chains follows, all from one sample in a study of TIL therapy for anti-PD-1-resistant metastatic lung cancer. TCRdb's copy holds only in-frame clones and misses some; the assay was immunoSEQ multiplex PCR. The table records under 70,000 clones, around nine tenths of them present only once. The sample here was blood, taken at baseline. Receptors originate from a person between 30 and 79 years old with non-small cell lung cancer. Both conserved end residues are part of each CDR3. Each record gives: J gene, V gene, clone size, D gene, CDR3 DNA, CDR3 protein. D genes are given only for firm matches. Some rows mark clone size as missing; the rest say once, few, many or name a class of expanded clone.

>TRBJ2-7|TRBV7-8|once|TRBD1
TGTGCCAGCAGCTTACCGGGACAGGACCTCTACGAGCAGTACTTC
CASSLPGQDLYEQYF
>TRBJ1-4|TRBV6-5|.|.
TGTGCCAGCAGCCGGCAAGGGCAAAATGAAAAACTGTTTTTT
CASSRQGQNEKLFF
>TRBJ1-6|TRBV28|.|.
TGTGCCAGCAGTTCCGGACAGTATAATTCACCCCTCCACTTT
CASSSGQYNSPLHF
>TRBJ2-1|TRBV19|.|TRBD2
TGTGCCAGTAGACCGGGACTAGCGGTCTACAATGAGCAGTTCTTC
CASRPGLAVYNEQFF
>TRBJ1-1|TRBV6-5|few|.
TGTGCCAGCAGCGCCCGGACGGTCACTGAAGCTTTCTTT
CASSARTVTEAFF
>TRBJ2-1|TRBV10-3|.|.
TGTGCCATCAGTGAGTTAAGCGCCAAAAGCTCCTACAATGAGCAGTTCTTC
CAISELSAKSSYNEQFF
>TRBJ2-7|TRBV10-2|once|.
TGCGCCAGCAGCCTTGGGGAGAACTACGAGCAGTACTTC
CASSLGENYEQYF
>TRBJ1-1|TRBV4-1|.|.
TGCGCCAGCAGCCAAACCCCAGGGACGCTCGGCACTGAAGCTTTCTTT
CASSQTPGTLGTEAFF
>TRBJ2-1|TRBV19|once|.
TGTGCCAGTAGTATACAGGGTCTCTCCTACAATGAGCAGTTCTTC
CASSIQGLSYNEQFF
>TRBJ2-1|TRBV7-3|.|.
TGTGCCAGCAGCCCTTACGAGGGCCCCAATGAGCAGTTCTTC
CASSPYEGPNEQFF
>TRBJ2-2|TRBV5-6|.|TRBD1
TGTGCCAGCAGCCCTAATGGTGGGACAGGGGGCACCGGGGAGCTGTTTTTT
CASSPNGGTGGTGELFF
>TRBJ1-2|TRBV28|once|TRBD1
TGTGCCAGCAGACAGGGGGGAGACCTCTATGGCTACACCTTC
CASRQGGDLYGYTF
>TRBJ2-7|TRBV5-5|once|.
TGTGCCAGCAGCTTCAAGTTCTACGAGCAGTACTTC
CASSFKFYEQYF
>TRBJ2-3|TRBV7-2|.|TRBD1
TGTGCCAGCAGCCCCGGACAGGGGCAAGATACGCAGTATTTT
CASSPGQGQDTQYF
>TRBJ2-2|TRBV11-1|.|.
TGTGCCAGCAGCTCTAACTTGGTGGGGAACACCGGGGAGCTGTTTTTT
CASSSNLVGNTGELFF
>TRBJ1-5|TRBV30|.|TRBD1
TGTGCCTGGAGTTCAGGGGGGACGGGCAATCAGCCCCAGCATTTT
CAWSSGGTGNQPQHF
>TRBJ2-7|TRBV9|.|TRBD2
TGTGCCAGCAGCGTAGGGCCTAGCGGGGACTACGAGCAGTACTTC
CASSVGPSGDYEQYF
>TRBJ2-3|TRBV9|.|TRBD2
TGTGCCAGCAGCGTACGTGGCGGGGGGGACCCTAGCACAGATACGCAGTATTTT
CASSVRGGGDPSTDTQYF
>TRBJ2-3|TRBV10-3|.|.
TGTGCCATCAGTGAGGAACCAAGGGATACGCAGTATTTT
CAISEEPRDTQYF
>TRBJ2-1|TRBV4-1|once|.
TGCGCCAGCAGCCAAGAGATTTACAATGAGCAGTTCTTC
CASSQEIYNEQFF
>TRBJ2-7|TRBV5-1|.|.
TGCGCCAGCAGACCCAGAGGGGGGGCGTTCGACGGGGCCTACGAGCAGTACTTC
CASRPRGGAFDGAYEQYF
>TRBJ2-4|TRBV19|.|.
TGTGCCAGTAGTCATGGGTTAATGGAAAACATTCAGTACTTC
CASSHGLMENIQYF
>TRBJ1-3|TRBV9|.|.
TGTGCCAGCGCTTCGACAGGCCACTCTGGAAACACCATATATTTT
CASASTGHSGNTIYF
>TRBJ2-7|TRBV27|once|TRBD1
TGTGCCAGCAGTTTATCGTCGGGACAGGGGTATAGTGCCTACGAGCAGTACTTC
CASSLSSGQGYSAYEQYF
>TRBJ1-2|TRBV27|.|.
TGTGCCTCCCGGACAGCCGTCTATGGCTACACCTTC
CASRTAVYGYTF
>TRBJ2-5|TRBV28|.|TRBD2
TGTGCCAGCAGTGGACTAGCGCGGGCGGAGACCCAGTACTTC
CASSGLARAETQYF
>TRBJ2-1|TRBV27|.|.
TGTGCCAGCAGTTTATTTCAGGGGGGATCAAGCCCCAATGAGCAGTTCTTC
CASSLFQGGSSPNEQFF
>TRBJ1-2|TRBV28|.|.
TGTGCCAGCAGCCACGACTTCTATGGCTACACCTTC
CASSHDFYGYTF
>TRBJ2-3|TRBV2|.|TRBD2
TGTGCCAGTGGACTAGCGGGGGGGATAGATACGCAGTATTTT
CASGLAGGIDTQYF
>TRBJ1-6|TRBV6-5|.|TRBD1
TGTGCCAGCAGTTACTCAGGACAGGAGGGTTCACCCCTCCACTTT
CASSYSGQEGSPLHF
>TRBJ1-5|TRBV7-8|.|.
TGTGCCAGCAGCTGGGCTAGTCGGAATTTCAATCAGCCCCAGCATTTT
CASSWASRNFNQPQHF
>TRBJ1-5|TRBV5-1|.|TRBD1
TGCGCCAGCAGCTTGGACACAGGGGGCAATCAGCCCCAGCATTTT
CASSLDTGGNQPQHF
>TRBJ1-3|TRBV4-2|.|.
TGTGCCAGCAGCCAAGAAGGGGGGACCTCTGGAAACACCATATATTTT
CASSQEGGTSGNTIYF
>TRBJ1-2|TRBV19|.|.
TGTGCCAGTAGTATAGTTAACGGCTATGGCTACACCTTC
CASSIVNGYGYTF
>TRBJ2-2|TRBV7-9|few|TRBD2
TGTGCCAGCAGCCGGGAACGACCTAGCGGGAAAACCGGGGAGCTGTTTTTT
CASSRERPSGKTGELFF
>TRBJ1-3|TRBV6-5|.|.
TGTGCCAGCAGTCCGGGGGTGGGAAACACCATATATTTT
CASSPGVGNTIYF
>TRBJ2-3|TRBV10-3|.|.
TGTGCCATCAGTGTGACACCTCGAACCACAGATACGCAGTATTTT
CAISVTPRTTDTQYF
>TRBJ1-4|TRBV7-9|.|.
TGTGCCAGCAGCTTAGGGGTGGGTGAGAAACTGTTTTTT
CASSLGVGEKLFF
>TRBJ1-2|TRBV2|once|TRBD1
TGTGCCAGCAGGGTCGGGACAGACTATGGCTACACCTTC
CASRVGTDYGYTF
>TRBJ1-1|TRBV28|.|.
TGTGCCAGCAGTTATCGCCCAGGGGAATCCATGAACACTGAAGCTTTCTTT
CASSYRPGESMNTEAFF
>TRBJ2-7|TRBV27|.|.
TGTGCCAGTCTAGAGAGGGGGATTAGCTCCTACGAGCAGTACTTC
CASLERGISSYEQYF
>TRBJ2-3|TRBV5-1|.|.
TGCGCCAGCCGGGATAACTCACCAGATACGCAGTATTTT
CASRDNSPDTQYF
>TRBJ2-2|TRBV6-4|.|.
TGTGCTAGTCAGTCGAACACCGGGGAGCTGTTTTTT
CASQSNTGELFF
>TRBJ2-7|TRBV5-5|few|.
TGTGCCAGCAGCTTGGCTAGCTCCTACGAGCAGTACTTC
CASSLASSYEQYF
>TRBJ2-5|TRBV6-5|.|.
TGTGTCGGGGGCTCAGGGCTAGAGACCCAGTACTTC
CVGGSGLETQYF
>TRBJ1-5|TRBV5-6|once|.
TGTGCCAGCAGCGACCGGTGGAATCAGCCCCAGCATTTT
CASSDRWNQPQHF
>TRBJ1-2|TRBV5-1|few|TRBD1
TGCGCCAGCAGCTTGGCCACAGGGGGCGGCTACACCTTC
CASSLATGGGYTF
>TRBJ2-2|TRBV27|few|TRBD1
TGTGCCAGCAGTTTAAGCCAGGGGGCTCCTCCCGGGGAGCTGTTTTTT
CASSLSQGAPPGELFF
>TRBJ2-3|TRBV7-9|.|TRBD2
TGTGCCAGCAGCTTACTCCCGGCTAGCGGGAGACCGGATACGCAGTATTTT
CASSLLPASGRPDTQYF
>TRBJ2-7|TRBV19|.|.
TGTGCCAGTAGTCTCGAGGACAAGTCCTACGAGCAGTACTTC
CASSLEDKSYEQYF
>TRBJ1-5|TRBV27|.|TRBD1
TGTGCCAGCAGTCCGGGACAGAGGAATCAGCCCCAGCATTTT
CASSPGQRNQPQHF
>TRBJ2-7|TRBV11-3|.|TRBD1
TGTGCCAGCAGCCGCGGGACAGGCTCCTACGAGCAGTACTTC
CASSRGTGSYEQYF
>TRBJ2-1|TRBV7-3|.|TRBD2
TGTGCCAGCAGCCCCCAGGGCGGGGGGGCCATTGAGCAGTTCTTC
CASSPQGGGAIEQFF
>TRBJ2-7|TRBV27|.|TRBD1
TGTGCCAGCAGTTTATACCCGGACAGGGGGGTTCACTTC
CASSLYPDRGVHF
>TRBJ2-7|TRBV6-1|.|TRBD2
TGTGCCAGCAGTGAAGGCAGACTAGCGGAAATCTACGAGCAATACTTC
CASSEGRLAEIYEQYF